This TCR beta chain was profiled in a study of T-cell reconstitution after alpha-beta-depleted transplantation in children. The library targeted TCRbeta and was prepared with unique molecular identifiers. TCRdb reprocessed the PCR reads with MiXCR, giving one entry per CDR3 protein. The sample lists around 380,000 distinct CDR3 sequences; 11% were seen once. The V gene's germline CDR1 is LGHNT and CDR2 FRNRAP. The CDR3 is 16 residues long. Between the trimmed V and J ends, which lost 5 bases and 4 bases, there was a span of 18 bases. This clonotype occurred a few times. The chain combines TRBV12-5 with TRBJ2-1; tentative D call: TRBD2 (6 bases). This sequence was found in a human donor who donated a stem cell graft to a child with acute myeloid leukemia. The source was PBMCs from the stem cell graft donor, collected from the stem cell graft. As DNA, the CDR3 is TGTGCTAGTGGTGTGGACGGGCTAGCGAGTTACAATGAGCAGTTCTTC. Amino acids: CASGVDGLASYNEQFF.